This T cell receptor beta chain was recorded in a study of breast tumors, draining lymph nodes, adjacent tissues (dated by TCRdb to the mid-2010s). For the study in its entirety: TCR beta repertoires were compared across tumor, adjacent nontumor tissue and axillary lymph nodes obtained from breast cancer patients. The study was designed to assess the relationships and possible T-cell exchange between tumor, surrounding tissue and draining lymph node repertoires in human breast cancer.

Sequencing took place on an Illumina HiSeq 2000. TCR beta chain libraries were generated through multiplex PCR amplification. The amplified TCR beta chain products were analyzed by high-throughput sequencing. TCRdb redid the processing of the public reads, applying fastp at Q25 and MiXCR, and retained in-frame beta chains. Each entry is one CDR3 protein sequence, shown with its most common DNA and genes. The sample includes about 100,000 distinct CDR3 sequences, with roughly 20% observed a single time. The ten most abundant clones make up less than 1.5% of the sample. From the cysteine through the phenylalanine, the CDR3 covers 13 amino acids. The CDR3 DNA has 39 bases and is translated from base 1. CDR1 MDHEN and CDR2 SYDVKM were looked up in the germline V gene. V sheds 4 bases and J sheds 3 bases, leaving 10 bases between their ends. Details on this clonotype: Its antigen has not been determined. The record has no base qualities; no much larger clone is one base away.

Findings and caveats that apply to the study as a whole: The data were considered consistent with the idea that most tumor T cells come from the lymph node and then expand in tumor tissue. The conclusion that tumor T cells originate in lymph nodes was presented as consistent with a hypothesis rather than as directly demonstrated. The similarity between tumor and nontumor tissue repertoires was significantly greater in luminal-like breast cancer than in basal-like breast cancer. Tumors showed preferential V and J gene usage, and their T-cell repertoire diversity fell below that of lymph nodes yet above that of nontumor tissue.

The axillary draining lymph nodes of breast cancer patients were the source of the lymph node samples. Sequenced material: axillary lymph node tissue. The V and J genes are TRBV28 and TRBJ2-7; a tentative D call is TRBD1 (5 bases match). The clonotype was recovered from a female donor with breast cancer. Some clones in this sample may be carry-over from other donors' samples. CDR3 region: CASSSGHNYEQYF. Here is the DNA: TGTGCCAGCAGTTCCGGACACAACTACGAGCAGTACTTC.